A selection of T cell receptor beta chains follows, all from one sample in a study of shared clonotypes between healthy human individuals. The table came from immunoSEQ multiplex PCR; TCRdb's copy has only in-frame clones and leaves some out. This repertoire shows 80,000 to 100,000 clones, 68% found once; its top ten account for approximately 53%. The sample consisted of memory CD8+ T cells sorted from blood. Source of these receptors: a man in his thirties or forties in good health. The CDR3 runs from the conserved cysteine through the conserved F or W. Each record gives: J gene, D gene, clone size, V gene, CDR3 protein, CDR3 DNA. D genes are given only for firm matches. Clone size is stated in some rows and not others, as once, few, many or a class when expanded.

>TRBJ2-7|TRBD2|NA|TRBV6-6
CASSYPAGLAEYEQYF
TGTGCCAGCAGTTACCCGGCGGGACTAGCAGAATACGAGCAGTACTTC
>TRBJ2-1|TRBD2|NA|TRBV7-9
CASSPPRGVGNEQFF
TGTGCCAGCAGCCCACCCCGGGGGGTTGGGAATGAGCAGTTCTTC
>TRBJ2-5|TRBD1|NA|TRBV6-5
CASSYEQGQQETQYF
TGTGCCAGCAGCTACGAACAGGGGCAGCAAGAGACCCAGTACTTC
>TRBJ2-4|NA|NA|TRBV29-1
CSVLPHENIQYF
TGCAGCGTCCTGCCCCACGAAAACATTCAGTACTTC
>TRBJ2-1|NA|few|TRBV6-5
CASSYTPPERGEQFF
TGTGCCAGCAGTTACACCCCCCCGGAACGCGGTGAGCAGTTCTTC
>TRBJ2-3|NA|NA|TRBV5-3
CASSLMAADTQYF
TGTGCCAGCAGTTTGATGGCGGCCGATACGCAGTATTTT
>TRBJ2-7|TRBD1|NA|TRBV25-1
CASSDPGGKNEQYF
TGTGCCAGCAGTGACCCAGGGGGTAAGAACGAGCAGTACTTC
>TRBJ2-7|NA|NA|TRBV13
CASSLEDEQYF
TGTGCCAGCAGCTTAGAGGACGAGCAGTACTTC
>TRBJ1-3|NA|NA|TRBV11-2
CASSLVSGDTIYF
TGTGCCAGCAGCTTAGTTTCAGGGGACACCATATATTTT
>TRBJ2-1|TRBD2|NA|TRBV7-8
CASSLAGVAGAVNEQFF
TGTGCCAGCAGCTTAGCGGGGGTGGCGGGAGCTGTCAATGAGCAGTTCTTC
>TRBJ1-2|NA|few|TRBV7-2
CASSLWSGRTNYGYTF
TGTGCCAGCAGCTTATGGTCGGGGAGGACGAACTATGGCTACACCTTC
>TRBJ2-2|NA|NA|TRBV7-2
CASSPTAANTGELFF
TGTGCCAGCAGCCCAACAGCTGCGAACACCGGGGAGCTGTTTTTT
>TRBJ2-2|TRBD2|NA|TRBV4-1
CASSPLPGGLVPSLTDTGELFF
TGCGCCAGCAGCCCCCTCCCAGGAGGACTAGTTCCCTCTTTGACGGACACCGGGGAGCTGTTTTTT
>TRBJ2-7|NA|NA|TRBV7-9
CASSPGTLVHYEQYF
TGTGCCAGCAGCCCCGGGACACTAGTCCACTACGAGCAGTACTTC
>TRBJ2-1|TRBD2|NA|TRBV14
CASSQERTWEGHNEQFF
TGTGCCAGCAGCCAAGAGAGAACGTGGGAGGGCCACAATGAGCAGTTCTTC
>TRBJ2-1|TRBD1|few|TRBV11-3
CASSIQGEQFF
TGTGCCAGCAGCATACAGGGGGAACAGTTCTTC
>TRBJ1-5|TRBD1|NA|TRBV6-1
CASSVSRGTGFSNQPQHF
TGTGCCAGCAGTGTGTCCCGTGGGACAGGGTTTAGCAATCAGCCCCAGCATTTT
>TRBJ2-7|NA|NA|TRBV7-9
CASSRGLDEQYF
TGTGCCAGCAGCCGTGGGTTGGACGAGCAGTACTTC
>TRBJ1-2|NA|NA|TRBV5-5
CASSLAEPYGYTF
TGTGCCAGCAGCTTAGCAGAACCTTATGGCTACACCTTC
>TRBJ2-5|NA|NA|TRBV10-3
CAIRGDWQETQYF
TGTGCCATCAGGGGGGACTGGCAAGAGACCCAGTACTTC
>TRBJ2-1|TRBD2|NA|TRBV11-2
CASSLKGSSGITYNEQFF
TGTGCCAGCAGCCTAAAGGGATCTAGCGGGATAACCTACAATGAGCAGTTCTTC
>TRBJ1-2|NA|NA|TRBV7-9
CASSLESAQSYGYTF
TGTGCCAGCAGCTTAGAGTCCGCCCAGAGCTATGGCTACACCTTC
>TRBJ1-1|NA|NA|TRBV2
CASSAYLTGEAEAFF
TGTGCCAGCAGTGCGTATTTGACAGGCGAAGCTGAAGCTTTCTTT
>TRBJ2-7|NA|NA|TRBV11-3
CASSLSHIYEQYF
TGTGCCAGCAGCTTATCCCACATATACGAGCAGTACTTC
>TRBJ2-7|NA|NA|TRBV6-6
CASSYLTAYEQYF
TGTGCCAGCAGTTACTTAACGGCCTACGAGCAGTACTTC
>TRBJ2-3|NA|many|TRBV9
CASSTGSSTDTQYF
TGTGCCAGCAGCACCGGCTCCTCCACAGATACGCAGTATTTT
>TRBJ2-1|TRBD2|NA|TRBV28
CASSLRTSGKVDDEQFF
TGTGCCAGCAGCCTCCGGACTAGCGGGAAAGTTGATGATGAGCAGTTCTTC
>TRBJ2-7|NA|few|TRBV10-1
CASSLTGHEQYF
TGCGCCAGCAGTCTAACAGGGCACGAGCAGTACTTC
>TRBJ2-1|TRBD1|NA|TRBV18
CASSPRDRLYNEQFF
TGTGCCAGCTCACCAAGGGACAGGCTCTACAATGAGCAGTTCTTC
>TRBJ2-7|TRBD2|NA|TRBV4-1
CASSLSAGGRTYEQYF
TGCGCCAGCAGCCTGTCGGCGGGCGGGAGGACCTACGAGCAGTACTTC
>TRBJ2-1|NA|once|TRBV7-2
CASSWRAYNEQFF
TGTGCCAGCAGCTGGCGGGCCTACAATGAGCAGTTCTTC
>TRBJ1-2|NA|NA|TRBV5-6
CASSLDPGFDYGYTF
TGTGCCAGCAGCTTGGATCCAGGCTTTGACTATGGCTACACCTTC
>TRBJ2-2|NA|NA|TRBV9
CASRDYRSTTGELFF
TGTGCCAGCAGGGACTACAGATCGACCACCGGGGAGCTGTTTTTT
>TRBJ2-5|TRBD2|NA|TRBV5-3
CARSLKSVQTSGQFGETQYF
TGTGCCAGAAGCTTGAAAAGCGTCCAAACTAGCGGGCAGTTTGGGGAGACCCAGTACTTC
>TRBJ2-3|TRBD1|many|TRBV7-9
CASSSGTGDTDTQYF
TGTGCCAGCAGCTCCGGGACAGGGGACACAGATACGCAGTATTTT
>TRBJ2-3|NA|NA|TRBV27
CASSSIAHSTDTQYF
TGTGCCAGCAGTTCCATCGCGCACTCCACAGATACGCAGTATTTT
>TRBJ2-1|TRBD2|NA|TRBV15
CATSKSRRGWREGRNEQFF
TGTGCCACCAGCAAAAGTAGGAGAGGTTGGCGGGAGGGCCGCAATGAGCAGTTCTTC
>TRBJ1-5|TRBD1|once|TRBV27
CASSLGQGALYQPQHF
TGTGCCAGCAGTTTAGGCCAGGGGGCCCTTTATCAGCCCCAGCATTTT
>TRBJ2-1|NA|few|TRBV15
CATSSRAGPVNEQFF
TGTGCCACCAGCTCTCGGGCGGGACCCGTCAATGAGCAGTTCTTC
>TRBJ2-7|NA|NA|TRBV11-2
CASSLGNTRQQYF
TGTGCCAGCAGCTTAGGGAATACACGGCAGCAGTACTTC
>TRBJ2-7|TRBD1|NA|TRBV6-1
CASSDRGGRYEQYF
TGTGCCAGCAGCGACAGGGGAGGTCGGTACGAGCAGTACTTC
>TRBJ2-7|NA|NA|TRBV28
CASSPWARVYEQYF
TGTGCCAGCAGTCCTTGGGCGAGAGTCTACGAGCAGTACTTC
>TRBJ1-2|TRBD1|NA|TRBV4-3
CTSSQGIDEGAGYGYTF
TGCACCAGCAGCCAAGGGATTGACGAGGGGGCAGGGTATGGCTACACCTTC
>TRBJ1-2|NA|many|TRBV6-5
CASSQQGGFDGYTF
TGTGCCAGCAGCCAACAGGGTGGGTTTGATGGCTACACCTTC
>TRBJ1-5|TRBD1|many|TRBV7-8
CASSLARTGNQPQHF
TGTGCCAGCAGCTTAGCGAGGACAGGGAATCAGCCCCAGCATTTT
>TRBJ2-7|TRBD2|NA|TRBV28
CASSLGVLAGEQYF
TGTGCCAGCAGTCTAGGCGTCCTAGCGGGCGAGCAGTACTTC
>TRBJ2-1|NA|NA|TRBV7-8
CASSLEGTLQFF
TGTGCCAGCAGCTTAGAGGGCACTTTGCAGTTCTTC